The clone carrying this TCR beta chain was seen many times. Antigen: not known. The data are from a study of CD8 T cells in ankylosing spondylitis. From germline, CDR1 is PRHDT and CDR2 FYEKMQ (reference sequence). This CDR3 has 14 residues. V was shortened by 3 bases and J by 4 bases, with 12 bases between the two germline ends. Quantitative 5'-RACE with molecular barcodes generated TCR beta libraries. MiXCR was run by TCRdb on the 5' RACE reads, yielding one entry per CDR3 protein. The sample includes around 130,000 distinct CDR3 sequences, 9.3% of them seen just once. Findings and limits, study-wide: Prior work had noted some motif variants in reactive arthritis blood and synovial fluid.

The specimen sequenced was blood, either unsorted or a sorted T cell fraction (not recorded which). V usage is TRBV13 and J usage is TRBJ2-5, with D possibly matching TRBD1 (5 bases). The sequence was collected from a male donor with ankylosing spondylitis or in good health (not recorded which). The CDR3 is CASSFLQGGETQYF. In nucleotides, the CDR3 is TGTGCCAGCAGCTTTCTTCAGGGTGGAGAGACCCAGTACTTC.